This T cell receptor beta chain originates from a study of T cell responses to AZD1222 COVID-19 vaccine (dated by TCRdb to 2020 to 2023). About the investigation overall: TCR sequencing covered 233 trial participants: nearly 210 given two doses of AZD1222 and approximately 26 given two doses of MenACWY control vaccine. Trial participants were enrolled into age subgroups of 18-55, 56-69 and 70-plus years, which contained around 150, 29 and 61 TCR-sequenced participants, respectively. What the research found in general, with its limitations: Conclusions about previously exposed vaccinees are limited, since just 5 or 6 AZD1222 recipients were seropositive for SARS-CoV-2 at baseline. The whole spike protein was spanned by vaccine-associated CD4 TCRs, and dominant responses were seen in regions 160-218 and 743-854. Reportedly, close to half of the unique spike-specific TCRs recognized epitopes lying outside the regions that are mutated in the B.1.351 and B.1.1.7 variants. After two AZD1222 doses, spike-specific TCR breadth and depth were significantly higher than at day 0 and than in MenACWY recipients. Because no samples from the day 14 peak response were available, repertoires could be characterized only after the peak T cell response. In the small 56-69-year group, the increase in depth fell short of significance, most likely because of low power. Participants were mostly white British, with more females than males. The authors suggested clonal diversity may have been underestimated.

The CDR3 regions of human TCRbeta chains were subjected to immunosequencing. From the authors' description of their analysis: TCRs in the repertoires were matched against a reference library of SARS-CoV-2-specific TCRs that had been generated with the MIRA antigen-specificity platform. Breadth was defined as the fraction of unique TCRs that were SARS-CoV-2-associated, and depth was defined as the fraction of total T cells that were SARS-CoV-2-associated. Using the MIRA data, each spike-specific TCR was mapped to the spike region that the TCR reacts to and placed in a CD4 or CD8 class. Log10-transformed breadth and depth values were compared by one-way ANOVA with Sidak's multiple comparisons tests. The immuneACCESS repertoire file appears here via TCRdb, limited to in-frame rearrangements. These files lack a portion of the clones; in checked studies, under half of the deficit traces to unresolved V genes, and the cause of the others is not known. D and trimming come from the DNA, and the V and J calls and clone size come from that table. Within this sample are about 82,000 clones, with about 93% of them counted one time only. Together, the top ten hold under 3.5% of the sample.

What the time point label conveys for this sample: about 28 days (+/-7) after the second vaccine dose. AZD1222 recipients whose second dose came at about 4 weeks and those whose second dose came at about 12 weeks were combined into one group, since spike-specific TCR depth and breadth did not differ between the two schedules. Vaccinee samples came from UK trials COV001 and COV002, including a single-blind randomized controlled phase 2/3 trial of AZD1222 (ChAdOx1 nCoV-19) in healthy adults. For TCRbeta chain sequencing, PBMC samples from trial participants were taken at day 0 and at day 28 after the second dose. V is pared back by 4 bases and J by 4 bases, with 14 bases lying between the germline termini. The CDR3 holds 15 amino acids from the cysteine to the phenylalanine. The kept DNA is CDR3 alone, 45 bases in frame from the first base. The germline V gene encodes CDR1 SGHTA and CDR2 FQGNSA. Comment on this clone: The antigen this receptor binds is unknown. No base qualities exist here, and no much larger clone lies one base off it.

The sequence joins TRBV7-2 to TRBJ1-5, with TRBD1 tentatively as D gene (5 bases match). This TCR came from an adult who received the AZD1222 COVID-19 vaccine. The sequencing here drew on peripheral blood, taken 28 days after the second AZD1222 dose. Read as DNA, the sequence is TGTGCCAGCAGCTCCGAGGGGAGGTTGAATCAGCCCCAGCATTTT. The resulting protein is CASSSEGRLNQPQHF.